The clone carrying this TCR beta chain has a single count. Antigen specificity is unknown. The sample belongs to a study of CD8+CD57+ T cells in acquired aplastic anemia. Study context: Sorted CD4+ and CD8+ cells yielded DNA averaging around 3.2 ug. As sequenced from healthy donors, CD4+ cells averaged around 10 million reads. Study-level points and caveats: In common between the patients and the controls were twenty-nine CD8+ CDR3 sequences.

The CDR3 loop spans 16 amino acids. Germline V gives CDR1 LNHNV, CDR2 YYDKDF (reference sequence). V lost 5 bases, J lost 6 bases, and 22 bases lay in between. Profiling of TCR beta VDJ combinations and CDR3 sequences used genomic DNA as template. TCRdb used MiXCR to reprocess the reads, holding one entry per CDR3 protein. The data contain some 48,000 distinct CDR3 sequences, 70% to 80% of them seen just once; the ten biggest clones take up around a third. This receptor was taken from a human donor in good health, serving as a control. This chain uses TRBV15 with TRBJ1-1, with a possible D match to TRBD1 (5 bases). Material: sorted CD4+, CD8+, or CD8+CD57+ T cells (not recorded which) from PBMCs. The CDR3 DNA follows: TGTGCCACCAGCGGAATTCAAAGGACGGGACGTGCTGAAGCTTTCTTT. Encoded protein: CATSGIQRTGRAEAFF.